The 22 T cell receptor beta chains listed next were all sequenced from one sample in a study of esophageal squamous cell carcinoma under preoperative chemotherapy. MiXCR was run by TCRdb on the PCR reads, yielding one entry per CDR3 protein. The data show about 32,000 distinct CDR3 sequences, 52% seen once. The time point here: after preoperative PTX-NDP chemotherapy. The specimen was obtained from a patient given preoperative chemotherapy. The receptors were sampled from a human donor with esophageal squamous cell carcinoma. The donor label of this sample is uncertain.

Details on this clonotype: The germline gene is not matched at one end of the junction; a read error may be the cause. This chain joins TRBV7-6 and TRBJ2-3; D possibly matches TRBD1 or TRBD2 (5 bases each). This CDR3 has 15 residues. Germline loops: CDR1 SGHVS, CDR2 FNYEAQ. CDR3 loop: CASGSGPRAKDTQYF. CDR3 nucleotide sequence: TGTGCCAGCGGCTCGGGGCCGAGGGCCAAAGACACGCAGTACTTT.

This rearrangement joins TRBV6-1 to TRBJ2-4; D not certain. Germline CDR1 reads MNHNS; CDR2 reads SASEGT. V gave up 0 bases and J gave up 13 bases, with 28 bases separating them. The CDR3 has 18 residues. CDR3 nucleotide sequence: TGTGCCAGCAGTGAAGCGATATCCGGGTCCAGACTTTACAATGAGCAGTACTTC. It specifies CASSEAISGSRLYNEQYF.

This clonotype has only a few counts. The CDR3 region is CASSSPLAGGPEQYF. The CDR3, as DNA: TGTGCCAGCAGTTCCCCCCTAGCGGGAGGGCCCGAGCAGTACTTC. The chain joins TRBV12-3 or TRBV12-4 to TRBJ2-7, with 12 bases identical to TRBD2. The CDR3 is made up of 15 amino acids. J lost 6 bases, V lost 4 bases, and 7 bases had no gene match.

This clonotype was picked up a small number of times. CDR3 nucleotides: TGTGCGGGCAGCGGGGGCGGTGAGCAAGAGACCCAGTACTTC. Translating it yields CAGSGGGEQETQYF. The chain uses TRBV7-8 and TRBJ2-5; 8 nucleotides match TRBD2. CDR3 length equals 14 residues. Germline CDR1 reads SGHVS; CDR2 reads FQNEAQ.

J is TRBJ2-1 and V is TRBV5-4; D may be TRBD2 (7 bases). From germline, CDR1 is SGHNT and CDR2 YYREEE (reference sequence). V lost 0 bases and J 1 base, leaving 11 bases between the germline ends. CDR3 length: 16 residues. The CDR3 bases are TGTGCCAGCAGCTTGGGGGCGGGGGCTTCCTACAATGAGCAGTTCTTC. The encoded protein is CASSLGAGASYNEQFF.

The V and J genes are TRBV10-3 and TRBJ2-1; TRBD2 is a possible D gene (5 bases). V was pared by 11 bases and J by 10 bases, with 12 bases between. CDR1 ENHRY and CDR2 SYGVKD come from the germline V gene. The CDR3 is 10 residues long. CDR3 nucleotides: TGTGCCGGAGGACTTTACGAGCAGTTCTTC. Protein: CAGGLYEQFF.

This clonotype was detected many times. The rearrangement joins TRBV6-1 to TRBJ2-3; the match to TRBD1 covers 8 bases. The CDR3 is made up of 17 amino acids. V dropped 6 bases and J dropped 0; count of bases not matched to a gene: 11. Looked up from germline, CDR1 is MNHNS and CDR2 is SASEGT. Written as DNA, the CDR3 is TGTGCCAGCAGCCCTTATCAGGGGGCGCTTAGCACAGATACGCAGTATTTT. Amino acid sequence: CASSPYQGALSTDTQYF.

There are many counts of this clonotype. The rearrangement uses TRBV12-3 or TRBV12-4 and TRBJ2-2; D remains unclear. CDR3 length equals 11 residues. Trimming left V 5 bases short and J 6 bases short, with 4 bases between. CDR3 residues: CASSRSGELFF. DNA for the CDR3: TGTGCCAGCAGTAGGTCCGGGGAGCTGTTTTTT.

Regarding this clonotype: The CDR3 does not end in the conserved phenylalanine or tryptophan, so this is likely a read error. The DNA is omitted, as the CDR3 cannot be located on it reliably, and the CDR3 follows TCRdb's listing. The genes are TRBV7-6 and TRBJ2-5. The CDR3 region is 11 residues in length, termini included. The germline V gene has CDR1 SGHVS and CDR2 FNYEAQ. The CDR3 sequence: CASSFQETQLS.

As regards this clonotype: At one of its ends the junction is not consistent with the germline gene, which may arise from a read error. The genes are TRBV12-3 or TRBV12-4 and TRBJ2-4; a weak D match, TRBD2 (6 bases). The CDR3 runs to 15 residues. In DNA form, the CDR3 reads TGTGGCAGCGTGGCGGGGCGGGGAGCCAAAAACATTCAGTACTTC. Its protein product is CGSVAGRGAKNIQYF.

The chain combines TRBV4-3 with TRBJ2-1, with D perhaps TRBD2 (5 bases). Between the trimmed V and J ends, which lost 3 bases and 7 bases, there was a span of 31 bases. Germline V lookup: CDR1 LGHNA, CDR2 YSLEER. This CDR3 is 20 amino acids long. CDR3 sequence reads: CASSHSLSPTGIKWRNEQFF. In nucleotides, the CDR3 is TGCGCCAGCAGCCATTCCCTAAGCCCTACCGGGATTAAGTGGCGGAATGAGCAGTTCTTC.

J is TRBJ2-2 and V is TRBV7-2, with D tentatively TRBD1 (6 bases). Trimming pared 1 base from V and 13 bases from J, leaving 13 bases between. Germline CDR1 reads SGHTA; CDR2 reads FQGNSA. The CDR3 extends over 13 amino acids. The CDR3 loop reads CASSLGTTGTLFF. DNA for the CDR3: TGTGCCAGCAGCTTAGGGACCACAGGGACGCTGTTTTTT.

This clonotype showed up many times. The J gene is TRBJ2-1, the V gene TRBV6-6; 8 nucleotides line up with TRBD2. The tail of the sequence fits TRBJ2-7 better, so the J call may be wrong. The germline CDR1 and CDR2 sequences are MNHNY and SVGAGI (reference sequence). The CDR3 has 14 amino acids. The CDR3 region has the DNA TGTGCCAGCAGTTATACCCAGCGGGGGTACGAGCAGTACTTC. Protein: CASSYTQRGYEQYF.

This clonotype is medium-sized in the sample. The chain links TRBV7-2 to TRBJ2-3; 9 nucleotides align to TRBD2. J was trimmed by 8 bases and V by 2 bases; bases with no gene match: 14. Germline assignment: CDR1 SGHTA and CDR2 FQGNSA. The CDR3 runs 17 residues. The CDR3 here is CASSLTLAGTNGGTQYF. The CDR3 DNA reads as TGTGCCAGCAGCTTAACGCTAGCGGGGACAAACGGAGGTACGCAGTATTTT.

In the case of this clonotype: The junction differs from germline at one of its ends, possibly a read error. This chain connects TRBV7-2 to TRBJ2-3, with 7 bases that match TRBD2. This CDR3 contains 14 residues. The V gene's germline CDR1 is SGHTA and CDR2 FQGNSA. In DNA, the CDR3 is TGTGCGGGCAGCGGGGACCGGGGTGAAGAGACGCAGTATTTC. Translating it yields CAGSGDRGEETQYF.

On this clonotype itself: The germline gene is not matched at one end of the junction; a read error may be the cause. V is TRBV7-6 and J is TRBJ2-5, with TRBD2 identical over 8 bases. The CDR3 sequence is 14 residues long. Germline assignment: CDR1 SGHVS and CDR2 FNYEAQ. CDR3 region: CARSGGRDQDTQYF. The CDR3 bases are TGTGCCAGGAGCGGGGGCCGTGACCAAGATACCCAGTACTTC.

In the case of this clonotype: The junction differs from germline at one of its ends, possibly a read error. The chain joins TRBV7-8 to TRBJ2-3, with 8 bases aligning to TRBD2. This CDR3 has 16 residues. The germline V gene has CDR1 SGHVS and CDR2 FQNEAQ. CDR3 protein: CASSIPGGGAKNTQYF. The CDR3 DNA is TGTGCCAGCAGCATCCCGGGGGGGGGGGCCAAAAACACGCAGTATTTC. The complete variable domain, with remaining parts taken from reference TRBV7-8 and TRBJ2-3, reads GAGVSQSPRYKVAKRGQDVALRCDPISGHVSLFWYQQALGQGPEFLTYFQNEAQLDKSGLPSDRFFAERPEGSVSTLKIQRTQQEDSAVYLCASSIPGGGAKNTQYFGPGTRLTVL.

Concerning this clonotype: A junction end diverges from the germline sequence, so it may reflect a read error. The chain is built from TRBV7-2 and TRBJ2-5, with D unclear. This CDR3 spans 13 amino acids. Germline V gives CDR1 SGHTA, CDR2 FQGNSA. In nucleotides, the CDR3 is TGTGCCAGCAGCTTAGCTCGGCAAGAGACCCTGACCTTC. Encoded protein: CASSLARQETLTF.

This clonotype was found many times. A junction end diverges from the germline sequence, so it may reflect a read error. This chain uses TRBV7-7 with TRBJ2-1, with D maybe TRBD1 (5 bases). The length of the CDR3 is 15 residues. Germline V gene lookup returns CDR1 SSHAT and CDR2 FNYEAQ (reference sequence). CDR3 DNA: TGTGCTAGCAGCTTAGGTCAGGGCTACGGGTACGAGCAGTTCTTC. Residues: CASSLGQGYGYEQFF.

As for this clonotype: The conserved final phenylalanine or tryptophan is absent from the CDR3, which likely points to a read error. The DNA is omitted, as the CDR3 cannot be located on it reliably, and the CDR3 follows TCRdb's listing. V is TRBV11-1 and J is TRBJ2-5; TRBD1 is the table's D call, not checked against the DNA. With termini counted, the CDR3 has 12 amino acids. CDR1 and CDR2 (germline): SGHAT, FQDESV (reference sequence). CDR3: CASSLVGGTQFS.

As to this clonotype: Germline is not matched at one junction end, which may reflect a read error. The chain carries TRBV6-1 and TRBJ2-3, with D perhaps matching TRBD2 (5 bases). Germline-derived CDR1 and CDR2 are MNHNS and SASEGT. The CDR3 totals 14 residues. CDR3 protein: CAGSAGLDDETQYF. The CDR3 region has the DNA TGTGCGGGCAGTGCGGGCCTAGACGACGAGACGCAGTATTTC.

The table lists this clonotype with many counts. This may come from a read error, since a much larger clone is one base off. The chain joins TRBV6-5 to TRBJ2-1; TRBD2 aligns across 8 bases. Germline trimming cut 3 bases from V and 10 bases from J; bases unmatched to any gene: 8. The CDR3 loop spans 14 amino acids. Germline CDR1 MNHEY, CDR2 SVGAGI. CDR3 DNA sequence: TGTGCCAGCAGTTATACCCAGCGGGGGTACGAGCAGTTCTTC. Translated: CASSYTQRGYEQFF.